The 15 T cell receptor beta chains in this list originate from one sample, sequenced in a study of PD-L1 blockade in urothelial cancer. Stated time point: pretreatment peripheral blood. The data were produced by immunoSEQ multiplex PCR, yet TCRdb's version contains in-frame clones alone and is incomplete. The profile shows 70,000 to 95,000 clones, roughly 90% of them singletons. The sequences come from PBMCs, collected around atezolizumab (anti-PD-L1) treatment. All receptors come from a woman at least 80 years old with urothelial cancer.

The chain carries TRBV4-2 and TRBJ2-2, with a weak D call TRBD2 (7 bases). The V gene's germline CDR1 is LGHNA and CDR2 YNFKEQ. V dropped 2 bases and J dropped 1 base, with 14 bases sitting between them. The CDR3 extends over 17 amino acids. This CDR3 reads CASSQSGASGNTGELFF. The DNA for the CDR3 is TGTGCCAGCAGCCAATCGGGGGCTAGCGGGAACACCGGGGAGCTGTTTTTT.

The chain is built from TRBV6-1 and TRBJ1-5; no firm D call. Germline V gene data show CDR1 as MNHNS and CDR2 as SASEGT. This CDR3 has 13 residues. Trimming cost V 0 bases and J 6 bases, with 6 bases left between them. CDR3 bases: TGTGCCAGCAGTGAAGCGCGGGTTCAGCCCCAGCATTTT. It yields the protein CASSEARVQPQHF.

The genes are TRBV6-1 and TRBJ1-2; TRBD1 agrees at 9 bases. The CDR3 totals 14 residues. Germline trimming cut 4 bases from V and 7 bases from J; bases unmatched to any gene: 7. Germline-derived CDR1 and CDR2 are MNHNS and SASEGT. The CDR3 bases are TGTGCCAGCAGTGCCCAAACAGGGGGCAGTGGCTACACCTTC. Translated: CASSAQTGGSGYTF.

The chain has TRBV7-7 and TRBJ2-5, with 13 bases lining up with TRBD2. V trimming: 4 bases; J trimming: 5 bases; junction bases outside the gene matches: 4. This CDR3 is built from 15 residues. Germline CDR1 SSHAT, CDR2 FNYEAQ (reference sequence). CDR3 coding DNA: TGTGCCAGCAGCTCGGGACTAGCGGGGACTGAGACCCAGTACTTC. Protein product: CASSSGLAGTETQYF.

The V call is TRBV9, the J call TRBJ2-7; tentatively, D is TRBD2 (5 bases). CDR3 length: 14 residues. With 4 bases removed from V and 2 bases from J, the gap between germline ends came to 13 bases. CDR1 and CDR2 (germline): SGDLS, YYNGEE. CDR3 protein: CASSRRLTTYEQYF. DNA of the CDR3: TGTGCCAGCAGCCGTCGACTAACGACCTACGAGCAGTACTTC.

V usage is TRBV28 and J usage is TRBJ1-2, with D possibly being TRBD1 (5 bases). Germline CDR1 is MDHEN and CDR2 is SYDVKM. The CDR3 loop spans 15 amino acids. Trimming took 6 bases from V and 0 from J, leaving 14 bases between them. The CDR3 spells CASRPADSPNYGYTF. DNA for the CDR3: TGTGCCAGCAGGCCCGCCGACAGTCCTAACTATGGCTACACCTTC.

The count of this clone is one. The genes are TRBV2 and TRBJ2-1; TRBD2 agrees at 9 bases. The CDR3 is made up of 15 amino acids. Germline CDR1 and CDR2: SNHLY and FYNNEI. Unmatched junction bases numbered 9, after V lost 5 bases and J lost 7 bases. CDR3 protein: CASSLSGRGSNEQFF. CDR3 DNA sequence: TGTGCCAGCAGTCTTAGCGGGAGAGGGTCGAATGAGCAGTTCTTC.

The chain joins TRBV11-1 to TRBJ1-1, with D perhaps TRBD1 (5 bases). The CDR3 loop spans 12 amino acids. CDR1 and CDR2 (germline): SGHAT, FQDESV (reference sequence). The ends were cut back, 5 bases at V and 9 bases at J, with 13 bases in the middle. CDR3 region: CASSGPGSQAFF. In DNA form, the CDR3 reads TGTGCCAGCAGCGGTCCAGGGTCACAAGCTTTCTTT.

This sequence joins TRBV7-3 and TRBJ1-1, with 9 bases that match TRBD1. Germline V CDR1 and CDR2: SGHTA, FQGTGA. V shed 6 bases and J 11 bases; nucleotides not matched to a gene: 13. The CDR3 loop spans 14 amino acids. In DNA, the CDR3 is TGTGCCAGCAGTCAGGGACAGGGAGTGGGTTACGCTTTCTTT. Encoded protein: CASSQGQGVGYAFF.

The chain employs TRBV5-6 and TRBJ2-7; D might be TRBD1 (5 bases). V lost 0 bases to trimming and J lost 1 base, with 14 bases between them. The CDR3 has 16 amino acids. Germline V CDR1 and CDR2: SGHDT, YYEEEE. The CDR3 sequence: CASSLVQAGVSYEQYF. DNA for the CDR3: TGTGCCAGCAGCTTGGTACAGGCCGGAGTATCCTACGAGCAGTACTTC.

The chain links TRBV14 to TRBJ2-2, with D possibly matching TRBD1 (5 bases). Germline assignment: CDR1 SGHDN and CDR2 FVKESK. This CDR3 region has 16 residues. V was trimmed by 5 bases and J by 1 base, leaving 14 bases between them. This chain's CDR3 is CASSFQTVRNTGELFF. Here the CDR3 DNA reads TGTGCCAGCAGCTTTCAGACAGTGCGGAACACCGGGGAGCTGTTTTTT.

The chain employs TRBV5-4 and TRBJ2-7; D ambiguous. The germline gives CDR1 SGHNT, CDR2 YYREEE (reference sequence). V shed 3 bases and J shed 0 bases, with 4 bases lying between them. This CDR3 is 12 amino acids long. The chain's CDR3 is CASSSSSYEQYF. CDR3 in DNA: TGTGCCAGCAGCTCCTCCTCCTACGAGCAGTACTTC. Variable domain in full (rest from reference TRBV5-4 and TRBJ2-7): ETGVTQSPTHLIKTRGQQVTLRCSSQSGHNTVSWYQQALGQGPQFIFQYYREEENGRGNFPPRFSGLQFPNYSSELNVNALELDDSALYLCASSSSSYEQYFGPGTRLTVT.

The chain uses TRBV5-1 and TRBJ2-6, with D uncertain. The length of the CDR3 is 14 residues. Germline CDR1 and CDR2: SGHRS and YFSETQ. Trimming shortened V by 7 bases and J by 0 bases, and 8 bases separated the two germline ends. The CDR3 DNA is TGCGCCAGCTACAGCAGCTCTGGGGCCAACGTCCTGACTTTC. Translating gives CASYSSSGANVLTF.

V gene TRBV5-1 combines with J gene TRBJ2-5, with TRBD2 matching over 11 bases. The CDR3 covers 16 residues. Germline V CDR1 and CDR2: SGHRS, YFSETQ. V trimming: 0 bases; J trimming: 2 bases; junction bases outside the gene matches: 3. CDR3 sequence reads: CASSLVASGGQETQYF. For the CDR3, the DNA is TGCGCCAGCAGCTTGGTGGCTAGCGGGGGGCAAGAGACCCAGTACTTC.

The chain is built from TRBV7-9 and TRBJ2-7; 7 bases agree with TRBD1. With 5 bases clipped from V and 4 bases from J, the junction kept 11 bases outside the gene matches. This CDR3 contains 15 residues. The germline V gene has CDR1 SEHNR and CDR2 FQNEAQ (reference sequence). The CDR3 nucleotides read TGTGCCAGCAGCCAGGACAGGAACCTTGGATACGAGCAGTACTTC. Its translation: CASSQDRNLGYEQYF.